These 25 T cell receptor beta chains were sequenced from one sample in a study of T cell repertoires in cytomegalovirus infection. These TCRs' antigens remain unknown. TCRdb re-derived calls from the reads in MiXCR, one entry per CDR3 protein. In the table there are around 120,000 distinct CDR3 sequences, under 30% of which are singletons. Input material: PBMCs, sequenced either directly or after in vitro stimulation (not recorded which). The receptors come from a human donor in good health (CMV status not recorded). Some clones in this sample may be carry-over from other donors' samples.

This clonotype occurred a few times. The chain carries TRBV18 and TRBJ2-5, with D possibly matching TRBD2 (5 bases). CDR3 length: 15 amino acids. V gave up 3 bases and J gave up 1 base, with 12 bases separating them. CDR1 and CDR2 (germline): KGHSH, LQKENI. The CDR3 coding sequence is TGTGCCAGCTCACCGGACGGGGTGGCCCAAGAGACCCAGTACTTC. It codes for CASSPDGVAQETQYF.

V usage is TRBV7-2 and J usage is TRBJ1-5; D gene uncertain. The germline CDR1 and CDR2 sequences are SGHTA and FQGNSA. Deletions cut 5 bases from V and 7 bases from J, with 12 bases between. This CDR3 contains 13 residues. In DNA, the CDR3 is TGTGCCAGCAGCCCCTCGGAATGGCAGCCCCAGCATTTT. Protein: CASSPSEWQPQHF.

The V gene is TRBV28, the J gene TRBJ1-1, with D perhaps matching TRBD1 (6 bases). Germline V lookup: CDR1 MDHEN, CDR2 SYDVKM. V was clipped by 6 bases and J by 3 bases, with 14 bases between them. This CDR3 comprises 14 residues. In DNA, the CDR3 is TGTGCCAGCAGACAGCCGGGGGCATACACTGAAGCTTTCTTT. It is translated as CASRQPGAYTEAFF.

The chain couples TRBV14 to TRBJ2-5; 7 positions match TRBD2. The germline V gene has CDR1 SGHDN and CDR2 FVKESK. The CDR3 extends over 13 amino acids. V trimming: 5 bases; J trimming: 5 bases; junction bases outside the gene matches: 5. CDR3 loop: CASSYGRRETQYF. CDR3 nucleotide sequence: TGTGCCAGCAGCTACGGGAGGAGGGAGACCCAGTACTTC.

This clonotype was found many times. CDR3 sequence: CASSVPRDGYEQYV. CDR3 bases: TGTGCCAGCAGTGTCCCCCGGGACGGGTACGAGCAGTACGTC. V gene TRBV6-1 combines with J gene TRBJ2-7; D possibly matches TRBD1 or TRBD2 (5 bases each). The germline gives CDR1 MNHNS, CDR2 SASEGT. This CDR3 has 14 residues. V was cut by 4 bases and J by 4 bases, with 14 bases left in between.

This clonotype has at least ten counts. This sequence joins TRBV6-1 and TRBJ1-5; a weak D match, TRBD1 (6 bases). V was pared by 1 base and J by 5 bases, with 21 bases between. Germline assignment: CDR1 MNHNS and CDR2 SASEGT. This CDR3 region has 18 residues. CDR3 sequence reads: CASSEDFSWQGRDQPQHF. DNA for the CDR3: TGTGCCAGCAGTGAAGATTTTTCGTGGCAGGGGCGAGATCAGCCCCAGCATTTT.

Ten or more counts support this clonotype. This rearrangement joins TRBV6-5 to TRBJ1-2, with no clear D. V was shortened by 2 bases and J by 2 bases, with 6 bases between the two germline ends. This CDR3 contains 13 residues. Germline assignment: CDR1 MNHEY and CDR2 SVGAGI. CDR3: CASSYGINYGYTF. The DNA of the CDR3 is TGTGCCAGCAGTTACGGGATAAACTATGGCTACACCTTC.

This chain links TRBV9 with TRBJ2-6; tentatively, D is TRBD1 or TRBD2 (5 bases each). The CDR3 length is 15 residues. Germline lookup yields CDR1 SGDLS and CDR2 YYNGEE. Trimming pared 0 bases from V and 2 bases from J, leaving 6 bases between. In DNA form, the CDR3 reads TGTGCCAGCAGCGTAGGGGGGACTGGGGCCAACGTCCTGACTTTC. This encodes CASSVGGTGANVLTF. The full variable domain, completed using reference TRBV9 and TRBJ2-6, is DSGVTQTPKHLITATGQRVTLRCSPRSGDLSVYWYQQSLDQGLQFLIQYYNGEERAKGNILERFSAQQFPDLHSELNLSSLELGDSALYFCASSVGGTGANVLTFGAGSRLTVL.

V usage is TRBV5-1 and J usage is TRBJ2-3; TRBD2 matches at 8 bases. Germline V gene lookup returns CDR1 SGHRS and CDR2 YFSETQ. The V segment lost 4 bases and the J segment 2 bases; nucleotides outside the gene matches: 9. This CDR3 region has 16 residues. The CDR3: CASSPGLANPTDTQYF. CDR3 bases: TGCGCCAGCAGCCCCGGACTAGCCAATCCCACAGATACGCAGTATTTT.

This clonotype was seen a single time. An end of the junction differs from the germline gene, which may be a read error. This chain joins TRBV4-1 and TRBJ2-5, with 10 positions matching TRBD2. This CDR3 has 16 amino acids. Germline V lookup: CDR1 MGHRA, CDR2 YSYEKL. CDR3 coding DNA: TGCGCCAGCAACCAAGATTGGACTAGCGGACAAGAGACCCAGTACTTC. Amino acids: CASNQDWTSGQETQYF.

The CDR3 sequence: CASRGGAGGPGEQFF. CDR3 DNA: TGTGCCAGTAGGGGGGGAGCGGGAGGGCCGGGTGAGCAGTTCTTC. The chain joins TRBV19 to TRBJ2-1; 10 positions agree with TRBD2. Germline V gene data show CDR1 as LNHDA and CDR2 as SQIVND (reference sequence). There are 15 residues in the CDR3. V lost 6 bases and J lost 9; bases outside the gene matches: 11.

The chain combines TRBV6-5 with TRBJ2-1, with D possibly TRBD2 on 6 matching bases. The closer fit of TRBJ2-7 to the DNA end suggests the J call may be wrong. The CDR3 covers 17 residues. In germline, CDR1 is MNHEY, CDR2 SVGAGI. The CDR3: CASSYLAPAEGYNEQYF. CDR3 coding DNA: TGTGCCAGCAGTTACCTTGCGCCAGCGGAGGGCTACAATGAGCAGTACTTC.

This clonotype occurred a few times. The gene calls are TRBV5-4 and TRBJ1-5, with TRBD1 matching over 9 bases. Germline lookup yields CDR1 SGHNT and CDR2 YYREEE (reference sequence). Trimming took 5 bases from V and 5 from J; bases not matched to a gene: 5. The CDR3 loop spans 14 amino acids. The CDR3 region has the DNA TGTGCCAGCAGTCGACAGGGGGTGGATCAGCCCCAGCATTTT. Translating it yields CASSRQGVDQPQHF.

This clonotype showed up many times. V gene TRBV19 combines with J gene TRBJ2-1; D is uncertain. CDR1 and CDR2 from the germline V gene are LNHDA and SQIVND (reference sequence). V shed 4 bases and J shed 4 bases, with 8 bases lying between them. The CDR3 spans 13 residues. CDR3 sequence: CASSRVEYNEQFF. In nucleotides, the CDR3 is TGTGCCAGTAGTAGGGTCGAATACAATGAGCAGTTCTTC.

This clonotype was seen a few times. The chain combines TRBV7-9 with TRBJ1-5; D remains ambiguous. Germline V gives CDR1 SEHNR, CDR2 FQNEAQ (reference sequence). The CDR3 spans 16 residues. V was shortened by 1 base and J by 0 bases, with 10 bases between the two germline ends. The DNA of the CDR3 is TGTGCCAGCAGCTTAGAGGAGGAAGCTAGCAATCAGCCCCAGCATTTT. Its protein product is CASSLEEEASNQPQHF.

This clonotype came up a few times. The genes are TRBV10-2 and TRBJ2-7, with D unclear. Trimming pared 8 bases from V and 3 bases from J, leaving 17 bases between. The CDR3 has 14 amino acids. Germline V CDR1 and CDR2: WSHSY, SAAADI. Here the CDR3 DNA reads TGCGCCAGCGCCGACTCCCTTAGAGGCTACGAGCAGTACGTC. Translated: CASADSLRGYEQYV.

This chain links TRBV28 with TRBJ2-5, with D tentatively TRBD2 (5 bases). Trimming removed 8 bases from V and 4 bases from J, with 17 bases in between. Germline V gives CDR1 MDHEN, CDR2 SYDVKM. CDR3 size: 14 residues. The CDR3 loop reads CASGERSFGETQYF. CDR3 nucleotides: TGTGCCAGCGGGGAGCGAAGTTTCGGAGAGACCCAGTACTTC.

The sample holds many counts of this clonotype. The CDR3 coding sequence is TGTGCCAGCAGCTTAGAGCTAGCGGGCACAGATACGCAGTATTTT. Amino acids: CASSLELAGTDTQYF. The rearrangement uses TRBV7-8 and TRBJ2-3; 7 positions match TRBD2. Germline CDR1 and CDR2: SGHVS and FQNEAQ. V was pared by 1 base and J by 1 base, with 2 bases of the junction left unmatched. There are 15 residues in the CDR3.

V gene TRBV7-2 combines with J gene TRBJ2-1, with 8 bases fitting TRBD2. Germline V gene sequence: CDR1 SGHTA, CDR2 FQGNSA. V gave up 4 bases and J gave up 0 bases; unmatched junction bases: 2. CDR3 size: 15 residues. The CDR3 coding sequence is TGTGCCAGCAGCTACAGCGGGAGCTCCTACAATGAGCAGTTCTTC. Translation: CASSYSGSSYNEQFF.

In this sample, this clonotype turned up many times. The chain joins TRBV6-5 to TRBJ1-6; 9 bases are shared with TRBD1. This CDR3 is 15 amino acids long. The germline gives CDR1 MNHEY, CDR2 SVGAGI. V was clipped by 4 bases and J by 9 bases; unmatched bases: 7. The CDR3 DNA sequence: TGTGCCAGCAGTTTACTCCGGGACAGGGCTTCACCCCTCCACTTT. Residues: CASSLLRDRASPLHF.

This clonotype was seen ten or more times. The J gene is TRBJ2-1, the V gene TRBV7-2, with TRBD2 identical over 8 bases. The CDR3 is 15 amino acids. Germline V CDR1 and CDR2: SGHTA, FQGNSA. Trimming took 5 bases from V and 3 from J; bases not matched to a gene: 6. The chain's CDR3 is CASSQTSGIYNEQFF. DNA of the CDR3: TGTGCCAGCAGCCAAACTAGCGGAATCTACAATGAGCAGTTCTTC.

V and J are TRBV19 and TRBJ1-4; 8 bases agree with TRBD1. CDR1 is LNHDA and CDR2 is SQIVND in the germline V gene (reference sequence). Losses at the gene ends were 4 bases for V and 0 bases for J; bases not matched to a gene: 7. The CDR3 has 17 amino acids. The CDR3 region is CASSTRQGTATNEKLFF. The DNA for the CDR3 is TGTGCCAGTAGTACTCGACAGGGGACGGCAACTAATGAAAAACTGTTTTTT.

The chain combines TRBV20-1 with TRBJ1-2; tentatively, D is TRBD1 (5 bases). Trimming removed 4 bases from V and 3 bases from J, with 15 bases in between. Germline CDR1 DFQATT, CDR2 SNEGSKA (reference sequence). The CDR3 is 14 residues long. The DNA for the CDR3 is TGCAGTGCTAAAAAAGTAGGGGTTGACTATGGCTACACCTTC. This gives the protein CSAKKVGVDYGYTF.

This chain links TRBV7-8 with TRBJ1-2; D is unclear. V lost 1 base and J lost 6, with 12 bases in between. CDR3 length: 14 residues. The germline V gene has CDR1 SGHVS and CDR2 FQNEAQ. The chain's CDR3 is CASSLVGELNGYTF. CDR3 nucleotide sequence: TGTGCCAGCAGCTTAGTCGGGGAACTGAATGGCTACACCTTC.

The CDR3 region is CASTISGNTEAFF. In nucleotides, the CDR3 is TGTGCCAGCACCATCTCGGGGAACACTGAAGCTTTCTTT. J is TRBJ1-1 and V is TRBV6-2 or TRBV6-3; D gene unclear. There are 13 residues in the CDR3. Trimming left V 7 bases short and J 1 base short, with 10 bases between. Germline V gives CDR1 MNHEY, CDR2 SVGEGT.